A single sample gave rise to the 8 T cell receptor beta chains below, sequenced in a study of shared clonotypes between healthy human individuals (dated by TCRdb to the early 2020s). Preparation of the library involved the immunoSEQ multiplex PCR assay. Entries here come from immuneACCESS through TCRdb and include only in-frame sequences with V and J called. Some clones fail to appear in such tables; in the studies checked, an unresolved V gene covers under half of the shortfall, and the cause of the remainder is unknown. The sample table records some 800,000 clones; around 92% of these occur just once. The ten largest clonotypes hold 24% of the sample. CD8 naive samples were CD45RO-negative cells positively selected for CCR7, giving a CD45RA+CCR7+ population that excluded TemRA cells. The sample comprised naive CD8+ T cells sorted from blood. The sample's cell subset or site, from its label and the paper: CD45RA+CCR7+. The source of these receptors is a man aged 30-40 years in good health.

The chain recombines TRBV28 with TRBJ2-1, with TRBD1 identical over 12 bases. The V gene's germline CDR1 is MDHEN and CDR2 SYDVKM. V lost 10 bases and J lost 9; bases outside the gene matches: 7. This CDR3 has 13 residues. CDR3 DNA: TGTGCCACCGGGGGACAGGGGGCCGGTGAGCAGTTCTTC. Translating it yields CATGGQGAGEQFF.

The CDR3 DNA is TGTGCCAGCAGTGAAGGGACGACTAGCGGGCCTAATGAGCAGTTCTTC. Its protein product is CASSEGTTSGPNEQFF. The V gene is TRBV6-1, the J gene TRBJ2-1, with 10 positions matching TRBD2. This CDR3 contains 16 residues. The germline V gene encodes CDR1 MNHNS and CDR2 SASEGT. With 1 base clipped from V and 7 bases from J, the junction kept 7 bases outside the gene matches.

V gene TRBV9 combines with J gene TRBJ2-1; 10 bases align to TRBD1. In germline, CDR1 is SGDLS, CDR2 YYNGEE. Trimming took 2 bases from V and 8 from J; bases not matched to a gene: 7. The CDR3 consists of 15 residues. This CDR3 is CASSVGTGVPDEQFF. The CDR3 region has the DNA TGTGCCAGCAGCGTCGGGACAGGGGTACCGGATGAGCAGTTCTTC.

The chain has TRBV20-1 and TRBJ2-3; 8 nucleotides line up with TRBD2. J was trimmed by 15 bases and V by 6 bases; bases with no gene match: 11. This CDR3 spans 11 amino acids. Germline loops: CDR1 DFQATT, CDR2 SNEGSKA (reference sequence). The chain's CDR3 is CSAAGGAICYF. As DNA, the CDR3 is TGCAGTGCCGCCGGGGGGGCTATTTGTTATTTT.

The rearrangement joins TRBV19 to TRBJ2-3; TRBD2 agrees at 10 bases. Trimming at V came to 5 bases and at J to 11 bases, leaving 13 bases not matched to a gene. The CDR3 is 15 amino acids. Germline values: CDR1 LNHDA, CDR2 SQIVND (reference sequence). CDR3 coding DNA: TGTGCCAGTAGTTGGGTAGCGGGAGGCCGCGATGGGCAGTATTTT. Its protein product is CASSWVAGGRDGQYF. Complete variable domain (other parts from reference TRBV19 and TRBJ2-3): DGGITQSPKYLFRKEGQNVTLSCEQNLNHDAMYWYRQDPGQGLRLIYYSQIVNDFQKGDIAEGYSVSREKKESFPLTVTSAQKNPTAFYLCASSWVAGGRDGQYFGPGTRLTVL.

This chain connects TRBV27 to TRBJ2-3; no definite D call. CDR1 MNHEY and CDR2 SMNVEV come from the germline V gene (reference sequence). CDR3 length: 14 residues. The V end lost 6 bases, the J end lost 5 bases, and 15 bases lay between the germline ends. Here the CDR3 reads CASSLFASGDTQYF. The CDR3 coding sequence is TGTGCCAGCAGCCTCTTCGCTTCTGGAGATACGCAGTATTTT.

V and J are TRBV11-2 and TRBJ2-1; 8 bases map to TRBD2. The CDR3 consists of 15 residues. With V trimmed by 2 bases and J by 4 bases, 4 bases remained unmatched. Germline V gene data show CDR1 as SGHAT and CDR2 as FQNNGV. In nucleotides, the CDR3 is TGTGCCAGCAGCTTATTCACGGGAGGGTACAATGAGCAGTTCTTC. The encoded protein is CASSLFTGGYNEQFF. Complete variable domain (other parts from reference TRBV11-2 and TRBJ2-1): EAGVAQSPRYKIIEKRQSVAFWCNPISGHATLYWYQQILGQGPKLLIQFQNNGVVDDSQLPKDRFSAERLKGVDSTLKIQPAKLEDSAVYLCASSLFTGGYNEQFFGPGTRLTVL.

The V and J genes are TRBV18 and TRBJ2-1; tentative D call: TRBD2 (5 bases). Germline CDR1 is KGHSH and CDR2 is LQKENI. The V end lost 6 bases, the J end lost 5 bases, and 17 bases lay between the germline ends. The CDR3 sequence is 15 residues long. The CDR3 sequence is CASSDPEGADNEQFF. CDR3 in DNA: TGTGCCAGCTCCGACCCTGAGGGAGCCGACAATGAGCAGTTCTTC.